This T cell receptor beta chain comes out of a study of molecular identifiers for immune sequencing clone quantification (dated by TCRdb to 2017 to 2018). In the study overall: For a replicate experiment, RNA from roughly 20,000 or 100,000 naive CD8 T cells was divided into five aliquots, and four of the five aliquots were sequenced. The study was a methods study using CD8 T cells to benchmark molecular-identifier clustering-based TCR repertoire sequencing (MIDCIRS) and TCR RNA copy counting. The research as a whole found: Without barcode sub-clustering, chimeric consensus sequences inflated TCR diversity; chimeras reached as high as 47%. Modeling indicated about 3.1 TCR RNA copies recovered per cell, compared with about ten by digital PCR, which implies a capture efficiency of 25% to 35%. Highly expanded clone sizes could be underestimated because identical TCR molecules may share a barcode. Naive libraries contained spiked-in Jurkat TCR RNA (roughly 10 copies' worth), which is not part of the donor repertoire. In CMV-specific effector cells, over 97% of molecules were held by clones above 20 RNA copies, whereas under 1% of molecules were held by such clones in naive cells. Even against a background of 750,000 to 1,000,000 naive CD8 T cells, spiked-in Jurkat TCR RNA amounting to a single cell's worth was reported to be detectable.

Libraries of naive CD8 T cells were generated from roughly 21,000 to 960,000 sorted cells, with 10%, 30% or 50% of the purified RNA used. Naive CD8 T cells, defined as CD8+CD4-CCR7+CD45RA+, were FACS-sorted into RLT Plus buffer on a BD FACSAria II. To test detection sensitivity, Jurkat RNA equivalent to ten TCR copies was spiked into samples of roughly 18,000-1,000,000 naive CD8 T cells. Enrichment of CD8 T cells was done with RosetteSep CD8+ T Cell Enrichment Cocktail plus Ficoll-Paque, and ACK red cell lysis came afterward. The germline V gene yields LGHNA for CDR1 and YSLEER for CDR2. Including cysteine and phenylalanine, the CDR3 has 16 amino acids. The only DNA kept is the CDR3, 48 bases in frame from the first base. The library was generated by PCR. Sequenced using a NextSeq 500. Bulk TCR libraries were generated as previously described, with the TCR primers listed in Table S5 used. Total RNA was purified with the Qiagen AllPrep DNA/RNA kit. Before analysis, reads from multiple sequencing runs of one library were combined. The original methods were these. Reads were retained only if an exact TCR constant sequence was present, and the retained reads were trimmed to 150 nt and grouped according to their 12-nt molecular barcodes. Reads in each barcode group were sub-clustered using a 15% Levenshtein threshold, and a quality-weighted consensus sequence was built for each RNA molecule. Non-functional sequences were excluded, and lower-count sequences lying one edit away from another sequence were also excluded. On the basis of fitting two negative binomial distributions, barcode sub-clusters with fewer than 20% of the maximum read count were discarded. TCRdb ran its own pipeline on the public reads, namely fastp trimming at Q25 and MiXCR clone calling, and kept in-frame beta chains. Rows with one shared CDR3 protein collapse into an entry with the most common genes and DNA. These V and J calls are TCRdb output, not the study's own analysis. Here the sample has under 350,000 distinct CDR3 sequences; roughly 24% occur a single time. The ten largest account for about 0.74% of the sample.

With respect to this clonotype: It has no known antigen specificity. The junction departs from germline at one end; a sequencing error may be responsible.

Recombination connected TRBV4-3 to TRBJ2-1; the D gene is perhaps TRBD1, on 6 matching bases. The sequencing input was naive CD8+ T cells from blood, with Jurkat cell RNA spiked in. According to the study, the label for this sample's cell subset or site signals: FACS-sorted CD8+CD4-CCR7+CD45RA+ naive T cells. The sequence was collected from a human donor in good health. Some libraries in this study had Jurkat cell RNA spiked in. The CDR3 protein: CASSQVENTGYSEQFF. The DNA sequence is TGCGCCAGCAGCCAAGTGGAGAATACAGGGTACAGTGAGCAGTTCTTC.